The 8 T cell receptor beta chains presented below share a single source sample, sequenced in a study of spatial heterogeneity in lung cancer. For these TCRs, the target antigens are not known. TCRdb fed the 5' RACE reads into MiXCR, producing one record per CDR3 protein. The table includes about 3,500 distinct CDR3 sequences, roughly 4.8% detected once. Documented time point: sample taken at primary tumor resection. Study-wide results and caveats: Counts of expanded intratumoral alpha and beta TCRs tracked tumor mutation counts.

Sequenced material: lung tumor tissue, taken at surgery. The receptors were sampled from a female donor with early-stage non-small cell lung cancer.

This clonotype was recorded at least ten times. V gene TRBV3-1 combines with J gene TRBJ2-1; the match to TRBD2 covers 9 bases. Germline CDR1 and CDR2: LGHDT and YNNKEL (reference sequence). Trimming removed 0 bases from V and 8 bases from J; junction bases left unmatched: 11. The CDR3 is 17 residues long. The CDR3 sequence is CASSQDEGGGAFDEQFF. The CDR3 nucleotides read TGTGCCAGCAGCCAAGACGAGGGCGGGGGGGCCTTCGATGAGCAGTTCTTC.

In this sample, this clonotype turned up a few times. The gene calls are TRBV20-1 and TRBJ1-5; TRBD1 might be the D (5 bases). The V end was cut by 4 bases, the J end by 2 bases, with 21 bases between. The germline CDR1 and CDR2 sequences are DFQATT and SNEGSKA (reference sequence). The CDR3 totals 17 residues. CDR3 coding DNA: TGCAGTGCTACCCGTTTTCGGGACGGGGGAGGCAATCAGCCCCAGCATTTT. This sequence encodes CSATRFRDGGGNQPQHF.

This clonotype counts as medium-sized. V is TRBV18 and J is TRBJ1-4; a weak D match, TRBD1 (6 bases). Between the trimmed V and J ends, which lost 6 bases and 4 bases, there was a span of 18 bases. Germline CDR1 KGHSH, CDR2 LQKENI. The CDR3 runs to 16 residues. The DNA for the CDR3 is TGTGCCAGCTCGAACCGCGGGGGGCTCAGTAATGAAAAACTGTTTTTT. Translation gives CASSNRGGLSNEKLFF.

Relative to its sample, this clonotype is medium-sized. CDR3 sequence (DNA): TGCGCCAGCAGCTTAAGGGGAGACGGGGTCTATAATTCACCCCTCCACTTT. Amino acid sequence: CASSLRGDGVYNSPLHF. J is TRBJ1-6 and V is TRBV5-1, with D possibly TRBD1 on 5 matching bases. Germline CDR1 is SGHRS and CDR2 is YFSETQ. The CDR3 loop spans 17 amino acids. Trimming took 2 bases from V and 3 from J, leaving 15 bases between them. Supplemented by reference TRBV5-1 and TRBJ1-6, the full variable domain reads KAGVTQTPRYLIKTRGQQVTLSCSPISGHRSVSWYQQTPGQGLQFLFEYFSETQRNKGNFPGRFSGRQFSNSRSEMNVSTLELGDSALYLCASSLRGDGVYNSPLHFGNGTRLTVT.

This clonotype is medium-sized (0.01 to 0.1%) by share. The genes are TRBV20-1 and TRBJ2-1; no clear D. The CDR3 is 13 amino acids. Germline CDR1 is DFQATT and CDR2 is SNEGSKA (reference sequence). Trimming took 3 bases from V and 5 from J, leaving 11 bases between them. CDR3 coding DNA: TGCAGTGCTAGTAAGACTCTCAACAATGAGCAGTTCTTC. Encoded protein: CSASKTLNNEQFF.

This clonotype showed up just a few times. The rearrangement links TRBV20-1 to TRBJ2-4; 7 nucleotides agree with TRBD1. The V gene end was trimmed by 5 bases and the J gene end by 4 bases; junction bases not matched to a gene: 2. Germline V CDR1 and CDR2: DFQATT, SNEGSKA (reference sequence). The CDR3 length is 12 residues. This CDR3 is CSAETGKNIQYF. The CDR3 nucleotides are TGCAGTGCTGAGACAGGGAAAAACATTCAGTACTTC.

This clonotype was detected ten times or more. The chain has TRBV11-3 and TRBJ2-3; 10 nucleotides match TRBD2. V shed 8 bases and J 2 bases; nucleotides not matched to a gene: 4. The length of the CDR3 is 14 residues. The germline V gene encodes CDR1 SGHNT and CDR2 YENEEA. The CDR3 loop is CASGGLANTDTQYF. CDR3 DNA sequence: TGTGCCAGCGGGGGACTAGCGAACACAGATACGCAGTATTTT.

In this sample, this clonotype is medium-sized. This chain connects TRBV28 to TRBJ2-3; 9 bases line up with TRBD1. CDR1 is MDHEN and CDR2 is SYDVKM in the germline V gene. The length of the CDR3 is 14 residues. Trimming cost V 5 bases and J 6 bases; bases outside gene matches: 6. CDR3 nucleotide sequence: TGTGCCAGCAGTCCGGGACAGGGTTTTGATACGCAGTATTTT. Protein product: CASSPGQGFDTQYF.